Below, 26 T cell receptor beta chains from the same sample are listed, as sequenced in a study of cytomegalovirus exposure and HLA in healthy donors. It was with 60 Vbeta and 13 Jbeta primers that the PCR ran. Sequencing used immunoSEQ multiplex PCR; TCRdb keeps in-frame clones, though not all of them. The profile covers about 120,000 clones, with around 80% appearing a single time and about 3.2% taken by the ten largest. The sequencing input was PBMCs. These receptors were taken from a woman in her sixties or seventies in good health and CMV-seropositive.

The chain employs TRBV7-3 and TRBJ1-2; 8 bases align to TRBD1. The CDR3 length is 13 residues. V gave up 4 bases and J gave up 8 bases; unmatched junction bases: 6. Germline lookup yields CDR1 SGHTA and CDR2 FQGTGA. CDR3 sequence reads: CASSSPTGVGYTF. The CDR3 bases are TGTGCCAGCAGCTCCCCGACAGGGGTCGGCTACACCTTC.

The gene calls are TRBV9 and TRBJ1-3; D not certain. Trimming removed 0 bases from V and 2 bases from J, with 12 bases in between. The CDR3 extends over 16 amino acids. CDR1 SGDLS and CDR2 YYNGEE come from the germline V gene. CDR3 residues: CASSVEATGAGNTIYF. CDR3 in DNA: TGTGCCAGCAGCGTAGAGGCAACCGGGGCTGGAAACACCATATATTTT. The full variable domain, in which reference TRBV9 and TRBJ1-3 provide the parts outside the CDR3, is DSGVTQTPKHLITATGQRVTLRCSPRSGDLSVYWYQQSLDQGLQFLIQYYNGEERAKGNILERFSAQQFPDLHSELNLSSLELGDSALYFCASSVEATGAGNTIYFGEGSWLTVV.

There are a few counts of this clone. V and J are TRBV7-9 and TRBJ2-7; D is perhaps TRBD1 (6 bases). V was clipped by 1 base and J by 3 bases, with 10 bases between them. In germline, CDR1 is SEHNR, CDR2 FQNEAQ (reference sequence). The CDR3 is made up of 14 amino acids. The CDR3 DNA sequence: TGTGCCAGCAGCTTAGTCGCAGGGGTCTACGAGCAGTACTTC. Amino acid sequence: CASSLVAGVYEQYF.

The DNA for the CDR3 is TGTGCCTGCACCACAGAAGGAAGCTCCTACGAGCAGTACTTC. Its translation: CACTTEGSSYEQYF. This chain joins TRBV30 and TRBJ2-7; D gene ambiguous. Germline V gene data show CDR1 as GTSNPN and CDR2 as SVGIG (reference sequence). The CDR3 is 14 residues long. Trimming cost V 6 bases and J 0 bases, with 15 bases left between them.

The J gene is TRBJ2-7, the V gene TRBV11-3; 7 bases line up with TRBD2. There are 14 residues in the CDR3. CDR1 is SGHNT, CDR2 YENEEA, per germline. V was pared by 3 bases and J by 6 bases, with 8 bases of the junction left unmatched. CDR3 sequence reads: CASSFGGRGGEQYF. In DNA form, the CDR3 reads TGTGCCAGCAGCTTCGGGGGGAGAGGAGGCGAGCAGTACTTC.

This clone occurred a few times. The chain joins TRBV29-1 to TRBJ2-2; 9 bases map to TRBD1. J was trimmed by 4 bases and V by 5 bases; bases with no gene match: 8. This CDR3 comprises 15 residues. CDR1 and CDR2 (germline): SQVTM, ANQGSEA. The CDR3 coding sequence is TGCAGCGTTAAGTTTCCGGGACAGGGCACCGGGGAGCTGTTTTTT. As protein: CSVKFPGQGTGELFF.

V gene TRBV5-1 combines with J gene TRBJ2-1; no reliable D call. The CDR3 totals 14 residues. Germline assignment: CDR1 SGHRS and CDR2 YFSETQ. Deletions cut 1 base from V and 3 bases from J, with 8 bases between. CDR3 in DNA: TGCGCCAGCAGCTTGTTGTTAGTCTACAATGAGCAGTTCTTC. Translating it yields CASSLLLVYNEQFF.

The rearrangement links TRBV6-1 to TRBJ2-1; a possible D gene is TRBD2 (5 bases). Trimming left V 1 base short and J 4 bases short, with 17 bases between. Germline V gene data show CDR1 as MNHNS and CDR2 as SASEGT. The CDR3 length is 17 residues. CDR3 nucleotide sequence: TGTGCCAGCAGTGAAGAACCCTCGGCTAGCTGGTACAATGAGCAGTTCTTC. It is translated as CASSEEPSASWYNEQFF.

The rearrangement uses TRBV9 and TRBJ2-1; 11 bases match TRBD2. Germline loops: CDR1 SGDLS, CDR2 YYNGEE. Germline trimming cut 1 base from V and 7 bases from J; bases unmatched to any gene: 1. This CDR3 contains 14 residues. The CDR3 sequence: CASSVPSGRNEQFF. Written as DNA, the CDR3 is TGTGCCAGCAGCGTACCTAGCGGGAGGAATGAGCAGTTCTTC.

The chain is built from TRBV18 and TRBJ2-7, with no clear D. The germline gives CDR1 KGHSH, CDR2 LQKENI. The CDR3 spans 14 residues. Trimming pared 1 base from V and 2 bases from J, leaving 9 bases between. Here the CDR3 reads CASSPQQETYEQYF. The CDR3 nucleotides are TGTGCCAGCTCACCACAGCAGGAAACCTACGAGCAGTACTTC.

This chain connects TRBV5-5 to TRBJ1-1; 7 nucleotides agree with TRBD1. The CDR3 runs 15 residues. Trimming took 0 bases from V and 5 from J; bases not matched to a gene: 7. CDR1 and CDR2 (germline): SGHKS, YYEKEE (reference sequence). The CDR3 nucleotides read TGTGCCAGCAGCTTGGGCTCCAGGGGGGAGACTGAAGCTTTCTTT. It encodes CASSLGSRGETEAFF.

The genes are TRBV7-6 and TRBJ2-5, with 7 bases that match TRBD1. The CDR3 length is 16 residues. The germline CDR1 and CDR2 sequences are SGHVS and FNYEAQ. Trimming removed 3 bases from V and 5 bases from J; junction bases left unmatched: 12. CDR3 sequence reads: CASSLRTGGEGETQYF. The CDR3, as DNA: TGTGCCAGCAGCTTGAGGACAGGCGGAGAGGGTGAGACCCAGTACTTC.

This sequence joins TRBV7-3 and TRBJ2-3; 13 positions agree with TRBD2. There are 17 residues in the CDR3. Trimming removed 5 bases from V and 5 bases from J; junction bases left unmatched: 10. The V gene's germline CDR1 is SGHTA and CDR2 FQGTGA. The CDR3: CASSPYGLAGARDTQYF. As DNA, the CDR3 is TGTGCCAGCAGCCCCTATGGACTAGCGGGAGCCAGAGATACGCAGTATTTT. Using reference TRBV7-3 and TRBJ2-3 for the parts outside the CDR3, the full variable domain is GAGVSQTPSNKVTEKGKYVELRCDPISGHTALYWYRQSLGQGPEFLIYFQGTGAADDSGLPNDRFFAVRPEGSVSTLKIQRTERGDSAVYLCASSPYGLAGARDTQYFGPGTRLTVL.

This chain links TRBV7-6 with TRBJ2-1; D possibly corresponds to TRBD2 (6 bases). V was clipped by 1 base and J by 2 bases, with 12 bases between them. The CDR3 is 16 residues long. CDR1 and CDR2 from the germline V gene are SGHVS and FNYEAQ. CDR3 bases: TGTGCCAGCAGCTTAGATGGTAGCGGAACCTACAATGAGCAGTTCTTC. The encoded protein is CASSLDGSGTYNEQFF.

DNA for the CDR3: TGCAGCGTTCAGACAGGGGATGGCTACACCTTC. Its protein product is CSVQTGDGYTF. This chain uses TRBV29-1 with TRBJ1-2; 8 nucleotides line up with TRBD1. V lost 5 bases to trimming and J lost 6 bases; unmatched junction nucleotides: 2. The CDR3 is 11 residues long. Germline V gene sequence: CDR1 SQVTM, CDR2 ANQGSEA.

This clone has just a few counts. The chain uses TRBV6-5 and TRBJ1-2, with 11 bases that match TRBD1. This CDR3 is built from 15 residues. V shed 5 bases, J shed 6 bases, and the junction held 8 bases outside the gene matches. CDR1 MNHEY and CDR2 SVGAGI come from the germline V gene. CDR3 nucleotides: TGTGCCAGCAGTCTAGGACAGGGGGCGAGTAATGGCTACACCTTC. This translates into CASSLGQGASNGYTF.

The rearrangement links TRBV27 to TRBJ1-3; weak D call: TRBD1 (6 bases). Germline loops: CDR1 MNHEY, CDR2 SMNVEV (reference sequence). V was cut by 5 bases and J by 0 bases, with 14 bases left in between. The length of the CDR3 is 16 residues. The CDR3 DNA reads TGTGCCAGCAGTCCCATAGGACAGATCTCTGGAAACACCATATATTTT. This sequence encodes CASSPIGQISGNTIYF.

CDR3 sequence reads: CASSLVRDSEAFF. The CDR3 DNA is TGTGCCAGCAGCTTAGTCAGGGACTCTGAAGCTTTCTTT. The chain carries TRBV7-9 and TRBJ1-1, with D possibly being TRBD1 (5 bases). The CDR3 is 13 amino acids. V was cut by 1 base and J by 6 bases, with 9 bases left in between. CDR1 and CDR2 (germline): SEHNR, FQNEAQ (reference sequence).

V is TRBV15 and J is TRBJ2-1, with unresolved D. CDR1 LNHNV and CDR2 YYDKDF come from the germline V gene (reference sequence). The V and J ends lost 4 bases and 12 bases respectively, with 13 bases between them. The length of the CDR3 is 12 residues. This CDR3 is CATSTSSAVQFF. In DNA, the CDR3 is TGTGCCACCAGCACCTCTTCGGCGGTGCAGTTCTTC.

The chain carries TRBV7-3 and TRBJ1-6, with 9 bases identical to TRBD1. Germline CDR1 reads SGHTA; CDR2 reads FQGTGA. There are 16 residues in the CDR3. The V and J ends lost 5 bases and 7 bases, in that order; junction bases with no gene match: 9. The CDR3 coding sequence is TGTGCCAGCAGCCTAAACTCGGACAGGGGCAATTCACCCCTCCACTTT. This gives the protein CASSLNSDRGNSPLHF.

The CDR3 nucleotides are TGTGCCAGTACCTCGACAGGGGGTGCAACTAATGAAAAACTGTTTTTT. This encodes CASTSTGGATNEKLFF. The genes are TRBV19 and TRBJ1-4, with TRBD1 matching 9 bases. The V gene end was trimmed by 7 bases and the J gene end by 0 bases; junction bases not matched to a gene: 6. There are 16 residues in the CDR3. Germline lookup yields CDR1 LNHDA and CDR2 SQIVND (reference sequence).

The chain uses TRBV28 and TRBJ1-2; D is uncertain. The CDR3 contains 13 residues. Germline assignment: CDR1 MDHEN and CDR2 SYDVKM. Trimming took off 3 bases at V and 4 bases at J, with 9 bases between the two ends. The CDR3 protein is CASSFLKPYGYTF. The CDR3 coding sequence is TGTGCCAGCAGTTTCCTCAAGCCCTATGGCTACACCTTC.

The chain is built from TRBV16 and TRBJ2-5, with D uncertain. The CDR3 runs 13 residues. Germline CDR1 and CDR2: KGHSY and FQNENV. The V and J ends lost 4 bases and 0 bases respectively, with 6 bases between them. DNA for the CDR3: TGTGCCAGCAGCCCTGACTACCAAGAGACCCAGTACTTC. It translates to CASSPDYQETQYF.

The chain combines TRBV2 with TRBJ1-6, with TRBD1 matching 7 bases. Germline lookup yields CDR1 SNHLY and CDR2 FYNNEI. J lost 7 bases, V lost 6 bases, and 9 bases had no gene match. The CDR3 contains 15 residues. The CDR3 reads CASRLVGQENSPLHF. The CDR3 coding sequence is TGTGCCAGCAGATTAGTAGGACAGGAGAATTCACCCCTCCACTTT.

This clone has only a few counts. The chain combines TRBV5-6 with TRBJ2-3, with D unresolved. The CDR3 extends over 13 amino acids. Germline V gene data show CDR1 as SGHDT and CDR2 as YYEEEE. V shed 4 bases and J shed 4 bases, with 10 bases lying between them. CDR3 DNA: TGTGCCAGCAGCCCGTTTTCCGCAGATACGCAGTATTTT. It translates to CASSPFSADTQYF.

The V and J genes are TRBV28 and TRBJ2-1, with 7 bases that match TRBD2. With V trimmed by 6 bases and J by 0 bases, 2 bases remained unmatched. Germline V gene sequence: CDR1 MDHEN, CDR2 SYDVKM. This CDR3 has 14 amino acids. CDR3 DNA: TGTGCCAGCAGCCTAGCGGCCTCCTACAATGAGCAGTTCTTC. Protein: CASSLAASYNEQFF.